Shown below are 27 T cell receptor beta chains from a single sample sequenced in a study of monozygotic twins with inflammatory bowel disease (dated by TCRdb to about 2019). Receptors were amplified or captured by 5' RACE. These reads were obtained on an Illumina HiSeq 2500. One entry per CDR3 protein sequence results from the TCRdb reprocessing of the reads, with DNA left out. The sample's table lists a count of fewer than 350,000 distinct CDR3 sequences. Approximately 2% of the sample comes from the top ten. Specimen: blood. These TCRs come from a human donor with ulcerative colitis or Crohn's disease, or a healthy co-twin of an affected twin (not recorded which).

The chain links TRBV7-3 to TRBJ2-1; TCRdb names TRBD1, which stays unverified in the absence of DNA. This CDR3 is 21 amino acids long. The V gene's germline CDR1 is SGHTA and CDR2 FQGTGA. The CDR3 sequence is CASSLNRPHMPRRQGYNEQFF.

The rearrangement joins TRBV27 to TRBJ2-5; absent DNA, TCRdb's TRBD1 call cannot be checked. Germline V gene data show CDR1 as MNHEY and CDR2 as SMNVEV (reference sequence). The CDR3 loop spans 15 amino acids. CDR3 residues: CASSLGSRGSETQYF.

The rearrangement joins TRBV7-2 to TRBJ1-6. The CDR3 runs to 13 residues. Germline CDR1 and CDR2: SGHTA and FQGNSA. The chain's CDR3 is CASSPEMDSPLHF. Based on the CDR3 plus reference TRBV7-2 and TRBJ1-6, the full variable domain is GAGVSQSPSNKVTEKGKDVELRCDPISGHTALYWYRQSLGQGLEFLIYFQGNSAPDKSGLPSDRFSAERTGGSVSTLTIQRTQQEDSAVYLCASSPEMDSPLHFGNGTRLTVT.

The chain uses TRBV12-3 or TRBV12-4 and TRBJ1-6; the D gene TCRdb calls, TRBD1, cannot be checked with no DNA. This CDR3 has 16 residues. The chain's CDR3 is CASSASVRANNSPLHF.

The chain is built from TRBV29-1 and TRBJ1-5. The CDR3 is made up of 13 amino acids. The V gene's germline CDR1 is SQVTM and CDR2 ANQGSEA. CDR3 residues: CSVVIYRDQPQHF.

This chain uses TRBV5-1 with TRBJ2-7. Germline V lookup: CDR1 SGHRS, CDR2 YFSETQ. The CDR3 spans 13 residues. The CDR3 sequence: CASSWSSYYEQYF.

The chain uses TRBV15 and TRBJ2-4; the D call of TRBD1 rests on TCRdb alone, since no DNA is present to check it. Germline values: CDR1 LNHNV, CDR2 YYDKDF (reference sequence). The CDR3 runs 15 residues. The CDR3 reads CATSAKQVAKNIQYF.

The rearrangement joins TRBV4-2 to TRBJ1-1. CDR1 and CDR2 (germline): LGHNA, YNFKEQ. The CDR3 spans 17 residues. The chain's CDR3 is CASSQEPMGGRHTEAFF.

The chain recombines TRBV11-2 with TRBJ1-1; the TCRdb call, TRBD1, lacks DNA for checking. The CDR3 has 15 amino acids. Looked up from germline, CDR1 is SGHAT and CDR2 is FQNNGV. CDR3 sequence: CASSLDWNSGREAFF.

The J gene is TRBJ2-3, the V gene TRBV5-1; TCRdb indicates TRBD2, and absent DNA this call remains unverified. The CDR3 spans 16 residues. CDR1 and CDR2 (germline): SGHRS, YFSETQ. CDR3 sequence reads: CASSGGTSGSTDTQYF. Full variable domain (outside the CDR3, taken from reference TRBV5-1 and TRBJ2-3): KAGVTQTPRYLIKTRGQQVTLSCSPISGHRSVSWYQQTPGQGLQFLFEYFSETQRNKGNFPGRFSGRQFSNSRSEMNVSTLELGDSALYLCASSGGTSGSTDTQYFGPGTRLTVL.

The chain has TRBV12-3 or TRBV12-4 and TRBJ2-7; no DNA is available, so the TRBD1 call from TCRdb remains unchecked. There are 14 residues in the CDR3. This CDR3 reads CASSLEQGVYEQYF.

V usage is TRBV5-1 and J usage is TRBJ2-5; TCRdb's assignment of TRBD2 cannot be checked, as there is no DNA. The CDR3 runs to 16 residues. The germline CDR1 and CDR2 sequences are SGHRS and YFSETQ. CDR3 sequence reads: CASSIGTSGAKETQYF.

The rearrangement joins TRBV27 to TRBJ2-5. CDR3 length: 13 amino acids. Germline lookup yields CDR1 MNHEY and CDR2 SMNVEV (reference sequence). The CDR3 sequence is CASSFADLGTQYF.

This chain links TRBV7-9 with TRBJ1-3. CDR1 is SEHNR and CDR2 is FQNEAQ in the germline V gene (reference sequence). The CDR3 runs to 12 residues. This CDR3 is CASISSGNTIYF.

CDR3 loop: CSAIGLRRSGNYGYTF. The rearrangement uses TRBV20-1 and TRBJ1-2. This CDR3 contains 16 residues. CDR1 DFQATT and CDR2 SNEGSKA come from the germline V gene (reference sequence).

V gene TRBV6-2 or TRBV6-3 combines with J gene TRBJ2-3; the D call of TRBD2 rests on TCRdb alone, since no DNA is present to check it. Germline lookup yields CDR1 MNHEY and CDR2 SVGEGT. The CDR3 sequence is 14 residues long. This chain's CDR3 is CASSPRTSVDTQYF.

V usage is TRBV28 and J usage is TRBJ2-7; TCRdb's D gene call, TRBD2, goes unchecked for lack of DNA. This CDR3 region has 14 residues. CDR1 and CDR2 from the germline V gene are MDHEN and SYDVKM. The CDR3 sequence is CASRLPGSSYEQYF.

The chain joins TRBV4-1 to TRBJ2-1; the D call from TCRdb, TRBD1, cannot be confirmed without DNA. The germline V gene has CDR1 MGHRA and CDR2 YSYEKL. This CDR3 spans 17 amino acids. The CDR3 is CASRKIGAGGSYNEQFF.

V usage is TRBV29-1 and J usage is TRBJ2-2. The germline CDR1 and CDR2 sequences are SQVTM and ANQGSEA. CDR3 size: 12 residues. Here the CDR3 reads CSFARTTGELFF.

The rearrangement uses TRBV20-1 and TRBJ2-1; the D call of TRBD2 rests on TCRdb alone, since no DNA is present to check it. This CDR3 is built from 17 residues. Germline-derived CDR1 and CDR2 are DFQATT and SNEGSKA (reference sequence). The CDR3 spells CSAREVLAGGPYNEQFF.

The chain has TRBV12-3 or TRBV12-4 and TRBJ2-2; the D call from TCRdb, TRBD1, cannot be confirmed without DNA. The CDR3 covers 15 residues. CDR3 loop: CASSPSGGDTGELFF.

The gene calls are TRBV30 and TRBJ2-6; the TCRdb D gene call, TRBD1, has no DNA to confirm it. The CDR3 length is 14 residues. Germline V gives CDR1 GTSNPN, CDR2 SVGIG (reference sequence). CDR3 loop: CAWSVLAPANVLTF.

The rearrangement links TRBV4-1 to TRBJ1-2. CDR1 is MGHRA and CDR2 is YSYEKL in the germline V gene. The CDR3 is made up of 15 amino acids. The CDR3: CASSQVQGDNYGYTF.

This sequence joins TRBV30 and TRBJ1-4. The CDR3 is made up of 12 amino acids. Germline-derived CDR1 and CDR2 are GTSNPN and SVGIG (reference sequence). The chain's CDR3 is CAWSVRQEKLFF.

The chain recombines TRBV4-1 with TRBJ2-5; the TCRdb call, TRBD1, lacks DNA for checking. The CDR3 has 16 residues. Germline values: CDR1 MGHRA, CDR2 YSYEKL. The CDR3 loop reads CASSQPTEGAEETQHF.

V usage is TRBV4-1 and J usage is TRBJ2-1; the TCRdb call, TRBD1, lacks DNA for checking. Germline V gives CDR1 MGHRA, CDR2 YSYEKL. The CDR3 loop spans 15 amino acids. CDR3 sequence: CASSRAPDRYNEQFF.

The chain has TRBV3-1 and TRBJ2-7. The CDR3 length is 12 residues. CDR1 and CDR2 from the germline V gene are LGHDT and YNNKEL (reference sequence). CDR3 sequence: CASSRTLYEQYF.